This T cell receptor beta chain was observed in a study of somatic mutations in cytotoxic T cells in rheumatoid arthritis. Assay used: immunoSEQ multiplex PCR; TCRdb lists only in-frame clones, some missing. The table includes some 21,000 clones, approximately 78% detected once. V lost 0 bases, J lost 5 bases, and 6 bases stayed unmatched. The length of the CDR3 is 17 residues. Germline V gives CDR1 LGHNA, CDR2 YSLEER. The chain employs TRBV4-3 and TRBJ2-2; 10 bases are a match to TRBD2. Sequencing was performed on CD8+ T cells sorted from blood. The receptor was derived from an adult with rheumatoid arthritis. In DNA form, the CDR3 reads TGCGCCAGCAGCCAAGATCTGGCAGCGGGGGGGACCGGGGAGCTGTTTTTT. Residues: CASSQDLAAGGTGELFF.